The entry below describes one T cell receptor beta chain. The sample belongs to a study of blood T cell repertoires in COVID-19. This CDR3 is built from 15 residues. V gave up 6 bases and J gave up 2 bases, with 14 bases separating them. Germline CDR1 is LNHDA and CDR2 is SQIVND (reference sequence). Two negative PCRs, clearance, or symptom resolution characterized the recovered Cohort 3 donors. Repertoires were generated with immunoSEQ multiplex PCR, while TCRdb's copy carries only in-frame clones and drops some. Of 230,000 or so clones listed, about 87% were seen once; the top ten hold 2.5% to 3%. Sequenced: PBMCs or T cells enriched from blood (not recorded which). The sequence was collected from a woman aged 30 to 39 who had recovered from COVID-19. The genes are TRBV19 and TRBJ2-1; a possible D gene is TRBD1 (6 bases). For the CDR3, the DNA is TGTGCCAGTAGACCGGACAGACCCCCCTACAATGAGCAGTTCTTC. Translation gives CASRPDRPPYNEQFF.